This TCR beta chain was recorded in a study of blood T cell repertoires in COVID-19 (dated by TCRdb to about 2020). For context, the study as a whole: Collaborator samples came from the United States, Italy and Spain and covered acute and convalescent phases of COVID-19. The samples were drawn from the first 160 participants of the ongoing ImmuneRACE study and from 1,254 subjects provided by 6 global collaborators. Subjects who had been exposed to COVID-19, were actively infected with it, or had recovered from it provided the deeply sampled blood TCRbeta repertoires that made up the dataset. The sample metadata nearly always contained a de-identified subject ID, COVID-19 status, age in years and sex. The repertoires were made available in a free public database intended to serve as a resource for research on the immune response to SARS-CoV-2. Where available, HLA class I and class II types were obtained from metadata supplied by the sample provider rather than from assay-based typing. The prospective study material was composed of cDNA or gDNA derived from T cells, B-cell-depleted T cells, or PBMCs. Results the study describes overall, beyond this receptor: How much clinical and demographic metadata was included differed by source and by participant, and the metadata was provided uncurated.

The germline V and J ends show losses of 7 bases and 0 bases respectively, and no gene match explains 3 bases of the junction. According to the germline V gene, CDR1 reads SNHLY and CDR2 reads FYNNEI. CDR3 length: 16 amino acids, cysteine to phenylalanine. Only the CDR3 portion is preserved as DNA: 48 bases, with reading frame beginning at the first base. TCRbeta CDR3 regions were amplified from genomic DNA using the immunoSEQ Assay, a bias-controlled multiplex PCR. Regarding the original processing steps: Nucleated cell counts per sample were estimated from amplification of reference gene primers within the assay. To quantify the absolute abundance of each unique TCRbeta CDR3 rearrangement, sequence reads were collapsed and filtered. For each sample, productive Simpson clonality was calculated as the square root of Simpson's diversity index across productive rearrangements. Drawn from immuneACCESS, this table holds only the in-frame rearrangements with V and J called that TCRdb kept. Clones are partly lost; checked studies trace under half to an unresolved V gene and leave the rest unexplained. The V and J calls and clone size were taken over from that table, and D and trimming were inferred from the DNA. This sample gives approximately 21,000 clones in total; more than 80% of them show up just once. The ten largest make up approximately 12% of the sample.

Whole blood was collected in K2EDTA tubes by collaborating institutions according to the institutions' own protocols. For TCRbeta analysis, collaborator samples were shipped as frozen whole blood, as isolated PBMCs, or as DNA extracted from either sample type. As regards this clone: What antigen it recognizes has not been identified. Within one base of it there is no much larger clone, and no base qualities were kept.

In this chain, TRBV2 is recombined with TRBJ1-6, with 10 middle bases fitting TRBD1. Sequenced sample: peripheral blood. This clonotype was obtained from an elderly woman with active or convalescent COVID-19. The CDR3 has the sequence CASTGQGGSYNSPLHF. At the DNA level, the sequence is TGTGCCAGCACCGGACAGGGGGGCTCCTATAATTCACCCCTCCACTTT.